Each of the 29 T cell receptor beta chains below was sequenced from the same sample in a study of post-analysis software for immune sequencing data. Overall study results and limits: About 5 TRBV segments (TRBV5-6, TRBV5-1 and TRBV20-1 among them) occurred more frequently in patients than in controls.

TCR beta cDNA libraries included unique molecular identifiers. MiXCR was run by TCRdb on the PCR reads, yielding one entry per CDR3 protein. The table includes about half a million distinct CDR3 sequences, around 40% detected once. These receptors are not linked to any known antigen. Sequencing input: blood. The receptors shown here come from a girl aged 5-17 years with multiple sclerosis.

This clonotype came up a few times. This rearrangement joins TRBV4-1 to TRBJ1-2, with 7 bases lining up with TRBD1. Germline lookup yields CDR1 MGHRA and CDR2 YSYEKL. The CDR3 length is 16 residues. J was trimmed by 3 bases and V by 4 bases; bases with no gene match: 11. The CDR3, as DNA: TGCGCCAGCAGCCTACAAATACGGGACAGCCACTATGGCTACACCTTC. Encoded protein: CASSLQIRDSHYGYTF.

In this sample, this clonotype turned up a few times. The chain links TRBV6-1 to TRBJ1-2, with unresolved D. Germline CDR1 reads MNHNS; CDR2 reads SASEGT. This CDR3 is 11 amino acids long. V lost 4 bases and J lost 4, with 4 bases in between. The CDR3 is CASSASYGYTF. The CDR3 DNA is TGTGCCAGCAGTGCAAGCTATGGCTACACCTTC.

The V and J genes are TRBV27 and TRBJ2-7; 9 positions agree with TRBD1. Germline lookup yields CDR1 MNHEY and CDR2 SMNVEV (reference sequence). CDR3 length equals 14 residues. The V gene end was trimmed by 3 bases and the J gene end by 6 bases; junction bases not matched to a gene: 6. The CDR3 loop is CASSLGTGPPEQYF. In DNA form, the CDR3 reads TGTGCCAGCAGTTTGGGGACAGGGCCCCCCGAGCAGTACTTC.

On this clonotype itself: An end of the junction does not agree with germline; a read error may underlie this. CDR3 coding DNA: TGCGCCAGCAGTTGGGACAGGATTAACTATGGCCACACCTTC. Translating gives CASSWDRINYGHTF. The rearrangement joins TRBV10-2 to TRBJ1-2; TRBD1 agrees at 8 bases. In germline, CDR1 is WSHSY, CDR2 SAAADI. CDR3 length: 14 amino acids.

The chain carries TRBV10-2 and TRBJ2-7; TRBD2 is a possible D gene (5 bases). With 7 bases removed from V and 3 bases from J, the gap between germline ends came to 19 bases. In germline, CDR1 is WSHSY, CDR2 SAAADI. This CDR3 is built from 15 residues. CDR3 coding DNA: TGCGCCAGCATCTTCATCTCAGCGGATTACTACGAGCAGTACTTC. Translation gives CASIFISADYYEQYF.

This clonotype was seen at least ten times. This chain connects TRBV20-1 to TRBJ2-4, with a possible D match to TRBD1 (6 bases). The germline CDR1 and CDR2 sequences are DFQATT and SNEGSKA (reference sequence). V was trimmed by 0 bases and J by 1 base, leaving 7 bases between them. The CDR3 spans 14 residues. The CDR3 nucleotides read TGCAGTGCTAGAGATACAGGGGCCAAAAACATTCAGTACTTC. It is translated as CSARDTGAKNIQYF.

This clonotype has more than one count but fewer than ten. The CDR3: CASSRRQPVSNQPQHF. CDR3 DNA: TGTGCCAGCAGCCGAAGACAGCCAGTTAGCAATCAGCCCCAGCATTTT. The chain joins TRBV27 to TRBJ1-5; D is perhaps TRBD1 (5 bases). The CDR3 spans 16 residues. V dropped 6 bases and J dropped 0 bases, with 15 bases sitting between them. Germline CDR1 is MNHEY and CDR2 is SMNVEV (reference sequence).

The chain couples TRBV28 to TRBJ2-3, with TRBD1 matching over 8 bases. Germline CDR1 and CDR2: MDHEN and SYDVKM. The CDR3 consists of 15 residues. V trimming: 6 bases; J trimming: 4 bases; junction bases outside the gene matches: 9. The CDR3 sequence is CASRQGDRGPDTQYF. In DNA, the CDR3 is TGTGCCAGCAGACAAGGCGACAGGGGACCAGATACGCAGTATTTT.

V gene TRBV10-1 combines with J gene TRBJ2-7, with 7 bases fitting TRBD2. The germline gives CDR1 WNHNN, CDR2 SYGVQD (reference sequence). V lost 6 bases, J lost 6 bases, and 11 bases stayed unmatched. This CDR3 region has 14 residues. CDR3 nucleotides: TGCGCCAGCAGCCCTAGCGGAGCGCGGTCCGAGCAGTACTTC. Translated, it gives CASSPSGARSEQYF.

The chain links TRBV5-1 to TRBJ2-1; a possible D gene is TRBD2 (6 bases). The length of the CDR3 is 14 residues. Trimming took off 2 bases at V and 7 bases at J, with 13 bases between the two ends. Germline loops: CDR1 SGHRS, CDR2 YFSETQ. CDR3 bases: TGCGCCAGCAGCTTAGGGGACTTCGCGAATGAGCAGTTCTTC. It translates to CASSLGDFANEQFF.

V usage is TRBV5-1 and J usage is TRBJ2-3; 7 bases align to TRBD2. The germline CDR1 and CDR2 sequences are SGHRS and YFSETQ. The V gene end was trimmed by 5 bases and the J gene end by 1 base; junction bases not matched to a gene: 4. The CDR3 has 14 residues. CDR3 sequence (DNA): TGCGCCAGCAGTCCTCTAGCGGGCACAGATACGCAGTATTTT. Protein: CASSPLAGTDTQYF.

The gene calls are TRBV5-1 and TRBJ1-4; D may be TRBD1 (6 bases). Trimming removed 4 bases at V and 11 bases at J, with 24 bases between. The germline gives CDR1 SGHRS, CDR2 YFSETQ. The CDR3 totals 16 residues. The CDR3 loop reads CASSPAPVQGRGKLFF. CDR3 sequence (DNA): TGCGCCAGCAGCCCAGCCCCCGTCCAGGGGCGGGGGAAACTGTTTTTT. The complete variable domain, with remaining parts taken from reference TRBV5-1 and TRBJ1-4, reads KAGVTQTPRYLIKTRGQQVTLSCSPISGHRSVSWYQQTPGQGLQFLFEYFSETQRNKGNFPGRFSGRQFSNSRSEMNVSTLELGDSALYLCASSPAPVQGRGKLFFGSGTQLSVL.

This clonotype has only one observation. The V gene is TRBV11-2, the J gene TRBJ1-1, with no clear D. Trimming pared 0 bases from V and 6 bases from J, leaving 11 bases between. The CDR3 sequence is 14 residues long. Germline CDR1 and CDR2: SGHAT and FQNNGV. CDR3 amino acids: CASSLELTASEAFF. DNA of the CDR3: TGTGCCAGCAGCTTAGAATTAACAGCCTCTGAAGCTTTCTTT.

The rearrangement links TRBV28 to TRBJ2-7; D is possibly TRBD1 (6 bases). The CDR3 runs 17 residues. V was shortened by 5 bases and J by 2 bases, with 22 bases between the two germline ends. Germline values: CDR1 MDHEN, CDR2 SYDVKM. The CDR3 nucleotides are TGTGCCAGCAGTGCGCTTAGCAGGGGTCCCAAACCCTACGAGCAGTACTTC. It yields the protein CASSALSRGPKPYEQYF. The whole variable domain, filled in from reference TRBV28 and TRBJ2-7, reads DVKVTQSSRYLVKRTGEKVFLECVQDMDHENMFWYRQDPGLGLRLIYFSYDVKMKEKGDIPEGYSVSREKKERFSLILESASTNQTSMYLCASSALSRGPKPYEQYFGPGTRLTVT.

V is TRBV20-1 and J is TRBJ2-7; D is undetermined. V shed 6 bases and J shed 4 bases, with 13 bases lying between them. CDR3 length: 12 residues. Germline CDR1 reads DFQATT; CDR2 reads SNEGSKA (reference sequence). The CDR3 bases are TGCAGTGCCACCCCCTTGAGGTACGAGCAGTACTTC. This encodes CSATPLRYEQYF.

The V and J genes are TRBV6-2 or TRBV6-3 and TRBJ2-2; D not resolved. Germline CDR1 reads MNHEY; CDR2 reads SVGEGT. The CDR3 totals 11 residues. The V gene lost 5 bases and the J gene lost 10 bases, with 8 bases spanning the gap. In DNA, the CDR3 is TGTGCCAGCAGTCGGGTGGAGGAGCTGTTTTTT. This gives the protein CASSRVEELFF.

This clonotype was counted between two and nine times. J is TRBJ2-3 and V is TRBV3-1, with TRBD2 matching over 9 bases. CDR1 is LGHDT and CDR2 is YNNKEL in the germline V gene (reference sequence). This CDR3 has 18 residues. The V gene end was trimmed by 2 bases and the J gene end by 2 bases; junction bases not matched to a gene: 11. The CDR3 sequence: CASSQILLAGRTTDTQYF. The CDR3 nucleotides read TGTGCCAGCAGCCAAATCCTTCTAGCGGGACGTACCACAGATACGCAGTATTTT.

This chain links TRBV3-1 with TRBJ2-5; 8 nucleotides align to TRBD1. Near its end, the DNA agrees better with TRBJ2-7, so the J call may be wrong. Per the germline V gene, CDR1 is LGHDT and CDR2 is YNNKEL (reference sequence). CDR3 length: 17 residues. The chain's CDR3 is CASSQEVDVTGAGEQYF. The CDR3 bases are TGTGCCAGCAGCCAAGAGGTTGATGTGACAGGGGCCGGCGAGCAGTACTTC.

This clonotype was counted a few times. The chain couples TRBV25-1 to TRBJ2-1, with TRBD2 matching over 8 bases. Trimming at V came to 8 bases and at J to 0 bases, leaving 3 bases not matched to a gene. CDR1 is MGHDK and CDR2 is SYGVNS in the germline V gene. The CDR3 consists of 14 residues. CDR3 amino acids: CASGLAGSYNEQFF. The CDR3 DNA reads as TGTGCCAGCGGACTAGCAGGCTCCTACAATGAGCAGTTCTTC. Supplemented by reference TRBV25-1 and TRBJ2-1, the full variable domain reads EADIYQTPRYLVIGTGKKITLECSQTMGHDKMYWYQQDPGMELHLIHYSYGVNSTEKGDLSSESTVSRIRTEHFPLTLESARPSHTSQYLCASGLAGSYNEQFFGPGTRLTVL.

This clonotype was observed a handful of times. J is TRBJ1-2 and V is TRBV6-5; 10 bases are shared with TRBD1. The CDR3 has 14 residues. The germline CDR1 and CDR2 sequences are MNHEY and SVGAGI. With 5 bases clipped from V and 4 bases from J, the junction kept 4 bases outside the gene matches. This chain's CDR3 is CASSRGTGVYGYTF. CDR3 DNA: TGTGCCAGCAGTAGGGGGACAGGGGTCTATGGCTACACCTTC.

This chain connects TRBV2 to TRBJ1-1, with a possible D match to TRBD1 (5 bases). CDR3 length: 12 residues. The ends were cut back, 7 bases at V and 7 bases at J, with 13 bases in the middle. The V gene's germline CDR1 is SNHLY and CDR2 FYNNEI. CDR3 sequence: CASNQGQGEAFF. DNA for the CDR3: TGTGCCAGCAACCAAGGGCAGGGTGAAGCTTTCTTT. The full variable domain, rest sourced from reference TRBV2 and TRBJ1-1, is EPEVTQTPSHQVTQMGQEVILRCVPISNHLYFYWYRQILGQKVEFLVSFYNNEISEKSEIFDDQFSVERPDGSNFTLKIRSTKLEDSAMYFCASNQGQGEAFFGQGTRLTVV.

This chain links TRBV29-1 with TRBJ2-7; D uncertain. Germline loops: CDR1 SQVTM, CDR2 ANQGSEA. The V end was cut by 0 bases, the J end by 4 bases, with 4 bases between. CDR3 size: 11 residues. The CDR3, as DNA: TGCAGCGTTGAAGATCGGTACGAGCAGTACTTC. This sequence encodes CSVEDRYEQYF.

This clonotype was counted ten times or more. V usage is TRBV7-2 and J usage is TRBJ2-1; D is undetermined. Germline V gene lookup returns CDR1 SGHTA and CDR2 FQGNSA. V was shortened by 2 bases and J by 5 bases, with 4 bases between the two germline ends. The CDR3 loop spans 12 amino acids. CDR3 loop: CASSLMDNEQFF. For the CDR3, the DNA is TGTGCCAGCAGCTTAATGGACAATGAGCAGTTCTTC. The entire variable domain, with the rest obtained from reference TRBV7-2 and TRBJ2-1, is as follows: GAGVSQSPSNKVTEKGKDVELRCDPISGHTALYWYRQSLGQGLEFLIYFQGNSAPDKSGLPSDRFSAERTGGSVSTLTIQRTQQEDSAVYLCASSLMDNEQFFGPGTRLTVL.

The V call is TRBV10-3, the J call TRBJ2-5; D is possibly TRBD2 (5 bases). The CDR3 length is 13 residues. Germline V gives CDR1 ENHRY, CDR2 SYGVKD. Between the trimmed V and J ends, which lost 4 bases and 2 bases, there was a span of 8 bases. The CDR3 region has the DNA TGTGCCATCAGTGTACGGGGACAAGAGACCCAGTACTTC. It yields the protein CAISVRGQETQYF.

This clonotype has a handful of counts. Germline and junction disagree at one end, which may indicate a read error. This chain uses TRBV28 with TRBJ2-7; TRBD1 agrees at 7 bases. The length of the CDR3 is 15 residues. CDR1 is MDHEN and CDR2 is SYDVKM in the germline V gene. CDR3 DNA: TGTACCAGCAGTTCCTCTTCACAGGGGACCTACGAGCAGTACTTC. Translated: CTSSSSSQGTYEQYF.

This rearrangement joins TRBV25-1 to TRBJ2-1, with no clear D. This CDR3 is 10 amino acids long. CDR1 is MGHDK and CDR2 is SYGVNS in the germline V gene. V lost 5 bases and J lost 8, with 4 bases in between. The CDR3 loop reads CASSMHEQFF. Here the CDR3 DNA reads TGTGCCAGCAGTATGCATGAGCAGTTCTTC.

The chain employs TRBV14 and TRBJ2-5; D gene uncertain. This CDR3 region has 11 residues. The germline CDR1 and CDR2 sequences are SGHDN and FVKESK. Trimming cost V 5 bases and J 3 bases, with 4 bases left between them. The CDR3 sequence is CASSGKETQYF. For the CDR3, the DNA is TGTGCCAGCAGCGGGAAAGAGACCCAGTACTTC.

V usage is TRBV7-2 and J usage is TRBJ2-7; TRBD2 matches at 13 bases. Trimming at V came to 4 bases and at J to 2 bases, leaving 5 bases not matched to a gene. Germline-derived CDR1 and CDR2 are SGHTA and FQGNSA. The CDR3 totals 16 residues. This chain's CDR3 is CASSSETSGRAYEQYF. DNA for the CDR3: TGTGCCAGCAGCTCAGAAACTAGCGGGAGGGCCTACGAGCAGTACTTC.

With respect to this clonotype: At one of its ends the junction is not consistent with the germline gene, which may arise from a read error. The chain has TRBV15 and TRBJ2-5; the D is unclear. The J call may be mistaken, given a closer DNA end match to TRBJ2-7. The CDR3 runs 13 residues. Germline V gene lookup returns CDR1 LNHNV and CDR2 YYDKDF (reference sequence). The CDR3 sequence: CVTSRTRLYEQYF. The DNA for the CDR3 is TGTGTCACCAGCAGAACGCGACTCTACGAGCAGTACTTC.